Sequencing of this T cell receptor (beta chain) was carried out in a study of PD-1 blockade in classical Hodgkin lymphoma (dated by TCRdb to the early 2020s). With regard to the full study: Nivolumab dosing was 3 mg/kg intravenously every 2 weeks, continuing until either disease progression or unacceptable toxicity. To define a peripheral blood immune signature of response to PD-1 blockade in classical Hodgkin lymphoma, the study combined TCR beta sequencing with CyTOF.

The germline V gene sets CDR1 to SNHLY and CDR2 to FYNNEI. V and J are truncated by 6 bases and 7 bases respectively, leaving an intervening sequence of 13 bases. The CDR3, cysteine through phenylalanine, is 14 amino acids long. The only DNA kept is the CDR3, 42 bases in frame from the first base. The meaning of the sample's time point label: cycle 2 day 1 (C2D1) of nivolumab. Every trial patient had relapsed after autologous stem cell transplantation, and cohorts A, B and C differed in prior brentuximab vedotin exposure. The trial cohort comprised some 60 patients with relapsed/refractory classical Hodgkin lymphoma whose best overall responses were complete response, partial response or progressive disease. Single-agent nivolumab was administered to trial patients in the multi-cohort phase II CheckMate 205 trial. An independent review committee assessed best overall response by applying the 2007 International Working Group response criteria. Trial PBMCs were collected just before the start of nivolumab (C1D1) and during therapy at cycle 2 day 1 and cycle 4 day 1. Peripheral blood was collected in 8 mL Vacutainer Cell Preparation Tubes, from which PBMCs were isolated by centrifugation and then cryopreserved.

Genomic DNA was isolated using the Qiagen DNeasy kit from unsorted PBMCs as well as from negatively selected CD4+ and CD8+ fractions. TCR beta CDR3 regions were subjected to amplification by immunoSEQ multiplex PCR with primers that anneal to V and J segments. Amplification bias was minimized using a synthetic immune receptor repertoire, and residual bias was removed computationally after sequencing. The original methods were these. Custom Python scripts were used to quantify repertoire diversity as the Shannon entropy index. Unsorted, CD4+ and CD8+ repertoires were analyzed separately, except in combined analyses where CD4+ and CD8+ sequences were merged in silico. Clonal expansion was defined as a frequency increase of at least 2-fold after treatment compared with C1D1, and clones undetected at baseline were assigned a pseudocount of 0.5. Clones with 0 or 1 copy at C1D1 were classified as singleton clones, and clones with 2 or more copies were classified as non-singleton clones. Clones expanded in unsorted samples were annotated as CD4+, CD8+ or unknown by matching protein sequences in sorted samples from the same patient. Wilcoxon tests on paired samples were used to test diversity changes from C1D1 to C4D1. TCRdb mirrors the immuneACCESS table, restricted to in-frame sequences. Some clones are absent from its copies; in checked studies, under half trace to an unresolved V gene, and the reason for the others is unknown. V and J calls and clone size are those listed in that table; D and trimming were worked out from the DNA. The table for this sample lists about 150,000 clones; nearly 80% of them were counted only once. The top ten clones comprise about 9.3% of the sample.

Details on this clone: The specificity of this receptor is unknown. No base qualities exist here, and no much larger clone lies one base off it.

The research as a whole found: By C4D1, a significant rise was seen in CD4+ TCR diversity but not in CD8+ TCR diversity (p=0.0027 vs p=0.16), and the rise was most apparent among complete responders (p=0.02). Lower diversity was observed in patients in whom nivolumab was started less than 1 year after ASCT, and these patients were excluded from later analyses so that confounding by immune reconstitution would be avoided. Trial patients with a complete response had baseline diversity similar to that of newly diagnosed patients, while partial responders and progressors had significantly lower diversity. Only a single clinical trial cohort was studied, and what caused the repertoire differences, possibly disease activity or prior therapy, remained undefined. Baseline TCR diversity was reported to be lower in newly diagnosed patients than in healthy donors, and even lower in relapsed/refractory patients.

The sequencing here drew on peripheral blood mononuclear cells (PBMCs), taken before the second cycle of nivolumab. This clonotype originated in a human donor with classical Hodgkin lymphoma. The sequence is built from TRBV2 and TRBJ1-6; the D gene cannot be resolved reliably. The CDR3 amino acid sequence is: CASRRANLNSPLHF. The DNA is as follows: TGTGCCAGCAGGCGGGCCAACCTAAATTCACCCCTCCACTTT.